Sequencing of this TCR beta chain was carried out in a study of T cell changes during pregnancy in multiple sclerosis. The CDR3 is 13 amino acids. Germline CDR1 reads SGHRS; CDR2 reads YFSETQ. Between the trimmed V and J ends, which lost 4 bases and 0 bases, there was a span of 7 bases. Profiling relied on immunoSEQ multiplex PCR, and the TCRdb table lists in-frame clones only, not all of them. This sample has roughly 55,000 clones; about nine tenths occur once, and the top ten carry approximately 0.15%. This clonotype was obtained from a female donor in good health, enrolled as a control in a pregnancy study. The sequencing used CD4+ T cells from peripheral blood mononuclear cells, collected after pregnancy. The chain combines TRBV5-1 with TRBJ1-1; D not resolved. The CDR3 bases are TGCGCCAGCAGCCATGAGGTGAACACTGAAGCTTTCTTT. Translated: CASSHEVNTEAFF.